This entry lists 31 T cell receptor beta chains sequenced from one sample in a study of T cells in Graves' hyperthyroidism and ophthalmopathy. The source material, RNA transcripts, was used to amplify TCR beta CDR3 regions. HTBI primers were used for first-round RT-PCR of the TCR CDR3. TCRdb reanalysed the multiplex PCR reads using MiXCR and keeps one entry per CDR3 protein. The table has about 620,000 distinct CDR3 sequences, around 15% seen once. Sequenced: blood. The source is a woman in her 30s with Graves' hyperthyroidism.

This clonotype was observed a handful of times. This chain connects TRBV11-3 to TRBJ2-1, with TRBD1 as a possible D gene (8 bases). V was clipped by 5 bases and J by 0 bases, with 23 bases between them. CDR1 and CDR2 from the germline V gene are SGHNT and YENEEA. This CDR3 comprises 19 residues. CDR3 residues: CASSLRRGTGGDSYNEQFF. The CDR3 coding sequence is TGTGCCAGCAGCCTACGGCGGGGGACAGGAGGGGACTCCTACAATGAGCAGTTCTTC.

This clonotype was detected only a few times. CDR3 bases: TGTGCCAGCAGTGAATTAGGGGTGAGGTGGAATGAGCAGTTCTTC. It codes for CASSELGVRWNEQFF. The chain joins TRBV6-1 to TRBJ2-1; perhaps TRBD1 as D (5 bases). The V end was cut by 2 bases, the J end by 7 bases, with 15 bases between. CDR1 and CDR2 from the germline V gene are MNHNS and SASEGT. There are 15 residues in the CDR3.

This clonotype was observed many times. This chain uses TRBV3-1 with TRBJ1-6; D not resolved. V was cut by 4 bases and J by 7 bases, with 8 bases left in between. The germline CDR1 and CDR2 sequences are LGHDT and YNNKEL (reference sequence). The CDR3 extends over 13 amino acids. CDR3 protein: CASSPYRNSPLHF. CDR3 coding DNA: TGTGCCAGCAGCCCTTATCGAAATTCACCCCTCCACTTT. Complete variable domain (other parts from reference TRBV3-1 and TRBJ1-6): DTAVSQTPKYLVTQMGNDKSIKCEQNLGHDTMYWYKQDSKKFLKIMFSYNNKELIINETVPNRFSPKSPDKAHLNLHINSLELGDSAVYFCASSPYRNSPLHFGNGTRLTVT.

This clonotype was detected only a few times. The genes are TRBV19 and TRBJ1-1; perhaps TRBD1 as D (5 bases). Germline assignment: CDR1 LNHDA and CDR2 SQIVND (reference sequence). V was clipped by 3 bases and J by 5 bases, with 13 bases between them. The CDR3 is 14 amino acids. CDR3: CASSILGTETEAFF. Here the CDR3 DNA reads TGTGCCAGTAGTATCCTAGGGACTGAAACTGAAGCTTTCTTT.

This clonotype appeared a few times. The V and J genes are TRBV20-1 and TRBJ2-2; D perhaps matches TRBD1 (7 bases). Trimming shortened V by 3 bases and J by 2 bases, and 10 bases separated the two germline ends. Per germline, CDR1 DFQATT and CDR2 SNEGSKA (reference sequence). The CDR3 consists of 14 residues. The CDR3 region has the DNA TGCAGTGCTAGGGAGGGGGCCAACACCGGGGAGCTGTTTTTT. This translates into CSAREGANTGELFF.

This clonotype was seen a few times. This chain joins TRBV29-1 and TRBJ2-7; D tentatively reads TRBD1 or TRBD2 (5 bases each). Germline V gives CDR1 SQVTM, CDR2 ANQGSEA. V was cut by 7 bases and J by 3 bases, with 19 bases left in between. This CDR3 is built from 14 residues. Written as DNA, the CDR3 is TGCAGCGCTCTATTGGGGGTTGGAGGCTACGAGCAGTACTTC. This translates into CSALLGVGGYEQYF.

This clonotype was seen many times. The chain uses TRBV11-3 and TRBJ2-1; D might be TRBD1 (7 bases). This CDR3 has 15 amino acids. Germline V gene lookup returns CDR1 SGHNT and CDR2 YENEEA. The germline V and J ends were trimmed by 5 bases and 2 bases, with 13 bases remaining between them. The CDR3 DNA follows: TGTGCCAGCAGCGGGAGGACAGGTGCCTACAATGAGCAGTTCTTC. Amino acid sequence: CASSGRTGAYNEQFF.

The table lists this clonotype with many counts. The CDR3 sequence is CSASKGSYEQYF. In DNA form, the CDR3 reads TGCAGTGCTAGTAAGGGCTCCTACGAGCAGTACTTC. This chain joins TRBV20-1 and TRBJ2-7; D remains unclear. Germline loops: CDR1 DFQATT, CDR2 SNEGSKA (reference sequence). V lost 3 bases to trimming and J lost 0 bases, with 6 bases between them. This CDR3 region has 12 residues.

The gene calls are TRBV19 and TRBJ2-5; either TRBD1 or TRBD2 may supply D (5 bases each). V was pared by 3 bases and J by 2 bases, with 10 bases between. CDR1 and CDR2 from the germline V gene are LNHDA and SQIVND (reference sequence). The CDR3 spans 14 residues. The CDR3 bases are TGTGCCAGTAGTATTCTGGGGGTACAAGAGACCCAGTACTTC. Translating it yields CASSILGVQETQYF. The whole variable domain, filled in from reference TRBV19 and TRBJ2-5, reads DGGITQSPKYLFRKEGQNVTLSCEQNLNHDAMYWYRQDPGQGLRLIYYSQIVNDFQKGDIAEGYSVSREKKESFPLTVTSAQKNPTAFYLCASSILGVQETQYFGPGTRLLVL.

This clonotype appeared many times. In DNA form, the CDR3 reads TGTGCCAGCAGTTCCGGTTACCGAAACACTGAAGCTTTCTTT. This translates into CASSSGYRNTEAFF. This chain connects TRBV27 to TRBJ1-1; D ambiguous. The CDR3 totals 14 residues. V gave up 4 bases and J gave up 2 bases, with 11 bases separating them. Germline values: CDR1 MNHEY, CDR2 SMNVEV (reference sequence).

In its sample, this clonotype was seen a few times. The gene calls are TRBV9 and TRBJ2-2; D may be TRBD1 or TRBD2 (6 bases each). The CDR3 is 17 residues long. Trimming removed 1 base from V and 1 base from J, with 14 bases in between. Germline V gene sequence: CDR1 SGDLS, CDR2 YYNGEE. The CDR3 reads CASSVNRDLLNTGELFF. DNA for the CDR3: TGTGCCAGCAGCGTAAACAGGGACTTACTGAACACCGGGGAGCTGTTTTTT.

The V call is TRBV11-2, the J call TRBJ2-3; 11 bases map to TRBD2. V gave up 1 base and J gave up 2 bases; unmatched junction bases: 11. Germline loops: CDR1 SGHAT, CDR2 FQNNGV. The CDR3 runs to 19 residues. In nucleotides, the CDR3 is TGTGCCAGCAGCTTAGCAGACCCCCTAGCGGGAGGCCACACAGATACGCAGTATTTT. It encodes CASSLADPLAGGHTDTQYF.

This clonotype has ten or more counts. The CDR3, as DNA: TGTGCCAGCAGTTCGAATGGGAACACTGAAGCTTTCTTT. Protein sequence: CASSSNGNTEAFF. The gene calls are TRBV6-2 or TRBV6-3 and TRBJ1-1; D remains unclear. The CDR3 contains 13 residues. Trimming removed 4 bases at V and 1 base at J, with 7 bases between. CDR1 is MNHEY, CDR2 SVGEGT, per germline.

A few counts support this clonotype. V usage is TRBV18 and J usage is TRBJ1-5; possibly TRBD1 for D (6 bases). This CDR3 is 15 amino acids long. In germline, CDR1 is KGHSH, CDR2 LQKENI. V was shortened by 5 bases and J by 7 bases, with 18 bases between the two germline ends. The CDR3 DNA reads TGTGCCAGCTCAACCAAAAACAGGGATGGGCAGCCCCAGCATTTT. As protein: CASSTKNRDGQPQHF.

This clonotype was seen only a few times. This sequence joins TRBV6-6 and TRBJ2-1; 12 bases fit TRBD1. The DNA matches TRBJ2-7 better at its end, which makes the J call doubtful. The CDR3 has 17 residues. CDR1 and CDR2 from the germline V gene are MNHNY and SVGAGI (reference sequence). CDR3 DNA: TGTGCCAGCAGTTACTCGGGACAGGGGGCAAATATCGATGAGCAGTACTTC. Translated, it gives CASSYSGQGANIDEQYF.

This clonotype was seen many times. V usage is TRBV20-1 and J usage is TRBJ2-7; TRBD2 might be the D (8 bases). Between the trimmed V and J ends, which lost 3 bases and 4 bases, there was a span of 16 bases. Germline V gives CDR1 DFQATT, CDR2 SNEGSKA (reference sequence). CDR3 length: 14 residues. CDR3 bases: TGCAGTGCTAGCACGGGAGGGGGCCTATACGAGCAGTACTTC. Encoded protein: CSASTGGGLYEQYF.

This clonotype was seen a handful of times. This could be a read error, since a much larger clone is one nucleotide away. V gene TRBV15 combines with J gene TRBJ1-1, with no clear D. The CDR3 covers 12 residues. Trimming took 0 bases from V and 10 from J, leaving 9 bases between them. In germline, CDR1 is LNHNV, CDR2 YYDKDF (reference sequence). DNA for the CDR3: TGTGCCACCAGCAGAGATCAACAAGGAGCTTTCTTT. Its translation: CATSRDQQGAFF.

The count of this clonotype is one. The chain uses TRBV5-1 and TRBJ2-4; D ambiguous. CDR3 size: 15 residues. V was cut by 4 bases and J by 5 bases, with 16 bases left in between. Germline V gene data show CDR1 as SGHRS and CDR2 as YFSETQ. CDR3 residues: CASSADGRSQNIQYF. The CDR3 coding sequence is TGCGCCAGCAGCGCGGACGGCCGTAGCCAAAACATTCAGTACTTC.

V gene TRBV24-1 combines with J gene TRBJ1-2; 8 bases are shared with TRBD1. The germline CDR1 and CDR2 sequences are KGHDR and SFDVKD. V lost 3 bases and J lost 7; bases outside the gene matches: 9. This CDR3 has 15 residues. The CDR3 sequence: CATSDPGQGVGGYTF. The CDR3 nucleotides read TGTGCCACCAGTGATCCCGGACAGGGAGTAGGTGGCTACACCTTC.

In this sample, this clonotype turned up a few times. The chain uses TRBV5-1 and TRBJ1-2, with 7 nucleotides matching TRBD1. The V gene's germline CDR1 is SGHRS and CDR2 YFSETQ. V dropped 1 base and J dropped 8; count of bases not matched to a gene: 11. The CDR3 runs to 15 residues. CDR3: CASSLLGSQGFGYTF. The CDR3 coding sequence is TGCGCCAGCAGCTTGTTAGGCTCACAGGGGTTCGGCTACACCTTC.

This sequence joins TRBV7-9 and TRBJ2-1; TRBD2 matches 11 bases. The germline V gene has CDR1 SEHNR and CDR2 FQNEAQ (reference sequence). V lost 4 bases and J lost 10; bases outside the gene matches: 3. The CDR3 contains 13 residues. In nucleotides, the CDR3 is TGTGCCAGCAGCTCGATAGCGGGAGGGGAGCAGTTCTTC. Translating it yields CASSSIAGGEQFF.

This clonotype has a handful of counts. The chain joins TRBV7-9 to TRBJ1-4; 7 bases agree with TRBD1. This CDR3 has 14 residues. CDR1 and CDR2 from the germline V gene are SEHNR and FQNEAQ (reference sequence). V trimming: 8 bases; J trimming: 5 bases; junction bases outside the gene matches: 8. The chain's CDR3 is CASARGLGNEKLFF. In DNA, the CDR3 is TGTGCCAGCGCCAGGGGGTTAGGAAATGAAAAACTGTTTTTT. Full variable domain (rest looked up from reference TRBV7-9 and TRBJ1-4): DTGVSQNPRHKITKRGQNVTFRCDPISEHNRLYWYRQTLGQGPEFLTYFQNEAQLEKSRLLSDRFSAERPKGSFSTLEIQRTEQGDSAMYLCASARGLGNEKLFFGSGTQLSVL.

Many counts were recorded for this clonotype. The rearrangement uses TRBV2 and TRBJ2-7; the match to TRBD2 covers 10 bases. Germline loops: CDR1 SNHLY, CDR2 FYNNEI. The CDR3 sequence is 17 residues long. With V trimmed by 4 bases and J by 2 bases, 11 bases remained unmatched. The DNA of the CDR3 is TGTGCCAGCAGTGCTCGGACTAGCGGATCCAAGGCCTACGAGCAGTACTTC. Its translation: CASSARTSGSKAYEQYF.

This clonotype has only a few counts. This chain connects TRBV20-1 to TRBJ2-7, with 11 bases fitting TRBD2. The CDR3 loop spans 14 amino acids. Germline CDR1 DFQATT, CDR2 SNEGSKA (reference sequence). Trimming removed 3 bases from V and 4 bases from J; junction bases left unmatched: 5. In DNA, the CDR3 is TGCAGTGCTAGGGCCCTAGCGGGAGGATACGAGCAGTACTTC. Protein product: CSARALAGGYEQYF.

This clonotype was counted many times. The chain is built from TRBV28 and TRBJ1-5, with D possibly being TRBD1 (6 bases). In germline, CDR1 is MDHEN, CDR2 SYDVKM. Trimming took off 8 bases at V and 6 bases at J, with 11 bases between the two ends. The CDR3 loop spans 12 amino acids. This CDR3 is CASGTIPQPQHF. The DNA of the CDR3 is TGTGCCAGCGGGACAATCCCTCAGCCCCAGCATTTT.

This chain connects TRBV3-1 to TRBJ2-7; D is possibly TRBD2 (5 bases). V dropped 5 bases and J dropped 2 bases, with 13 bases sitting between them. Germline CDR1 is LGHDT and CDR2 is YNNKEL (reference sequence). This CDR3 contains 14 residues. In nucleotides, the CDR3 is TGTGCCAGCAGCATAAAGCGGTTCCCCTACGAGCAGTACTTC. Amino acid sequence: CASSIKRFPYEQYF.

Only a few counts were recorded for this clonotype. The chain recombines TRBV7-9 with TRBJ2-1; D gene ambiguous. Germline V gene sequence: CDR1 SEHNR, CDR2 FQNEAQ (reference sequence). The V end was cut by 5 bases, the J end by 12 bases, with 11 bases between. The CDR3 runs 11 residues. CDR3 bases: TGTGCCAGCAGCCACGGGCGTGGGCAGTTCTTC. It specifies CASSHGRGQFF.

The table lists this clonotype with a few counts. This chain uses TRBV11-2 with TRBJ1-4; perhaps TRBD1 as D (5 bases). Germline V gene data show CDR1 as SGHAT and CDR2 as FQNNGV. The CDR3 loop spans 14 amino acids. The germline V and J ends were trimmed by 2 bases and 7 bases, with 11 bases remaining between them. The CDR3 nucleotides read TGTGCCAGCAGCTTATCAGGGTGGGGTGAAAAACTGTTTTTT. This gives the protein CASSLSGWGEKLFF.

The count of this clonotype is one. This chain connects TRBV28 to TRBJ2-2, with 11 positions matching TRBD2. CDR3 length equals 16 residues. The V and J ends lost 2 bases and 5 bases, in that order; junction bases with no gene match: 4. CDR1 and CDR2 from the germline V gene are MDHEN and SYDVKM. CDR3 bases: TGTGCCAGCAGTTTAACTAGCGGGAGACGTACCGGGGAGCTGTTTTTT. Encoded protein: CASSLTSGRRTGELFF.

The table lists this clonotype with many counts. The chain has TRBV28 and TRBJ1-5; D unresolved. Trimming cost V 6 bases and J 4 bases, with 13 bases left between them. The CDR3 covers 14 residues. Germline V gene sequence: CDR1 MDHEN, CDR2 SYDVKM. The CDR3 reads CASRLPGLNQPQHF. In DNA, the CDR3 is TGTGCCAGCAGACTGCCTGGATTAAATCAGCCCCAGCATTTT.

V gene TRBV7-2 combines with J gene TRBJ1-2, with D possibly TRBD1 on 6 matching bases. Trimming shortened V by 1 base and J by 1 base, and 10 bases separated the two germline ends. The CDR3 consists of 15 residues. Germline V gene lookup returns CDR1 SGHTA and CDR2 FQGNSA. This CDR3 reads CASSLVGGNNYGYTF. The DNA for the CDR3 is TGTGCCAGCAGCTTAGTTGGGGGCAATAACTATGGCTACACCTTC.